Each of the 17 T cell receptor beta chains below was sequenced from the same sample in a study of T cells in Graves' hyperthyroidism and ophthalmopathy. There were TCR beta CDR3 regions amplified from RNA transcripts. A first-round RT-PCR of the TCR CDR3 used the HTBI primer set. TCRdb passed the multiplex PCR reads through MiXCR, listing each CDR3 protein once. The sample holds almost 600,000 distinct CDR3 sequences, around 14% seen once. Input material: blood. The receptor set was obtained from a woman aged 30 to 39 with Graves' hyperthyroidism that later progressed to Graves' ophthalmopathy.

This clonotype was counted many times. V and J are TRBV20-1 and TRBJ2-5, with D tentatively TRBD1 or TRBD2 (5 bases each). V was clipped by 0 bases and J by 7 bases, with 18 bases between them. Germline CDR1 DFQATT, CDR2 SNEGSKA (reference sequence). The CDR3 length is 15 residues. CDR3: CSARDRGFRAGTQYF. The CDR3 nucleotides read TGCAGTGCTAGAGATCGGGGCTTCCGAGCTGGGACCCAGTACTTC.

This rearrangement joins TRBV11-2 to TRBJ2-5; D unclear. V was pared by 5 bases and J by 13 bases, with 23 bases between. The germline V gene has CDR1 SGHAT and CDR2 FQNNGV. The CDR3 has 14 residues. The CDR3 sequence: CASSPADVRTVGYF. The CDR3, as DNA: TGTGCCAGCAGCCCTGCCGACGTTAGGACGGTGGGGTACTTC.

This sequence joins TRBV24-1 and TRBJ2-5; D gene ambiguous. V was trimmed by 4 bases and J by 0 bases, leaving 5 bases between them. CDR1 is KGHDR, CDR2 SFDVKD, per germline. The CDR3 covers 13 residues. CDR3 bases: TGTGCCACCAGTGAGGCGTACCAAGAGACCCAGTACTTC. It encodes CATSEAYQETQYF.

This chain connects TRBV15 to TRBJ2-1, with unresolved D. The V and J ends lost 0 bases and 8 bases respectively, with 14 bases between them. There are 15 residues in the CDR3. CDR1 and CDR2 (germline): LNHNV, YYDKDF (reference sequence). The CDR3, as DNA: TGTGCCACCAGCAGAGAACCAGCGCTCTCGGATGAGCAGTTCTTC. Amino acid sequence: CATSREPALSDEQFF.

This clonotype was seen ten or more times. This chain uses TRBV4-2 with TRBJ1-4; D remains unclear. The length of the CDR3 is 16 residues. Looked up from germline, CDR1 is LGHNA and CDR2 is YNFKEQ. V lost 1 base and J lost 3, with 12 bases in between. CDR3 in amino acids: CASSQGILQANEKLFF. The CDR3, as DNA: TGTGCCAGCAGCCAAGGAATCCTGCAAGCTAATGAAAAACTGTTTTTT.

This clonotype has only a few counts. The J gene is TRBJ2-4, the V gene TRBV5-6; D gene unclear. The CDR3 consists of 17 residues. Trimming pared 6 bases from V and 0 bases from J, leaving 19 bases between. Looked up from germline, CDR1 is SGHDT and CDR2 is YYEEEE. The CDR3 here is CASKKAADNLAKNIQYF. Here the CDR3 DNA reads TGTGCCAGCAAAAAGGCGGCGGATAACCTAGCCAAAAACATTCAGTACTTC.

This clonotype was seen ten or more times. The chain employs TRBV20-1 and TRBJ2-5, with 9 bases that match TRBD2. This CDR3 contains 14 residues. Germline V gene data show CDR1 as DFQATT and CDR2 as SNEGSKA (reference sequence). The CDR3 DNA reads TGCAGCGTCAACGCGGGACTAGCCCAAGAGACCCAGTACTTC. It codes for CSVNAGLAQETQYF.

This clonotype appeared many times. This chain uses TRBV29-1 with TRBJ1-1; no clear D. Germline-derived CDR1 and CDR2 are SQVTM and ANQGSEA. The CDR3 has 12 residues. Trimming took 2 bases from V and 10 from J, leaving 14 bases between them. The CDR3 protein is CSVESREEGAFF. CDR3 sequence (DNA): TGCAGCGTTGAATCACGGGAAGAAGGAGCTTTCTTT.

The table lists this clonotype with many counts. V usage is TRBV28 and J usage is TRBJ1-1; D is ambiguous. Trimming removed 3 bases from V and 1 base from J, with 9 bases in between. From germline, CDR1 is MDHEN and CDR2 SYDVKM. The CDR3 contains 14 residues. The CDR3 DNA reads as TGTGCCAGCAGTTTGCTACAGTCGAACACTGAAGCTTTCTTT. This translates into CASSLLQSNTEAFF.

This clonotype was detected many times. The chain is built from TRBV28 and TRBJ1-5; D ambiguous. V was pared by 3 bases and J by 4 bases, with 10 bases between. The CDR3 length is 14 residues. CDR1 MDHEN and CDR2 SYDVKM come from the germline V gene. In nucleotides, the CDR3 is TGTGCCAGCAGTTTTCTCTCGGGTAATCAGCCCCAGCATTTT. Translated, it gives CASSFLSGNQPQHF.

This chain uses TRBV7-2 with TRBJ2-1; 11 bases are a match to TRBD2. Trimming at V came to 1 base and at J to 6 bases, leaving 5 bases not matched to a gene. The CDR3 contains 16 residues. CDR1 is SGHTA and CDR2 is FQGNSA in the germline V gene. CDR3 loop: CASSLELAGEINEQFF. CDR3 bases: TGTGCCAGCAGCTTAGAACTAGCGGGAGAAATCAATGAGCAGTTCTTC.

This clonotype has a count of ten or more. The CDR3 loop reads CSAASGIGTGGELFF. DNA for the CDR3: TGCAGTGCTGCTTCCGGTATTGGGACAGGCGGGGAGCTGTTTTTT. The chain employs TRBV20-1 and TRBJ2-2; 8 nucleotides align to TRBD1. V trimming: 5 bases; J trimming: 7 bases; junction bases outside the gene matches: 12. CDR3 size: 15 residues. The germline gives CDR1 DFQATT, CDR2 SNEGSKA (reference sequence).

The rearrangement uses TRBV25-1 and TRBJ1-5; D uncertain. Germline values: CDR1 MGHDK, CDR2 SYGVNS. This CDR3 region has 15 residues. V dropped 0 bases and J dropped 5 bases, with 11 bases sitting between them. The CDR3 DNA reads TGTGCCAGCAGTGAATACGGAAAGGTGGATCAGCCCCAGCATTTT. Protein product: CASSEYGKVDQPQHF. The complete variable domain, with remaining parts taken from reference TRBV25-1 and TRBJ1-5, reads EADIYQTPRYLVIGTGKKITLECSQTMGHDKMYWYQQDPGMELHLIHYSYGVNSTEKGDLSSESTVSRIRTEHFPLTLESARPSHTSQYLCASSEYGKVDQPQHFGDGTRLSIL.

This clonotype was seen repeatedly, ten times or more. The chain couples TRBV7-3 to TRBJ2-1; D not resolved. The CDR3 extends over 15 amino acids. V was pared by 5 bases and J by 7 bases, with 18 bases between. CDR1 SGHTA and CDR2 FQGTGA come from the germline V gene. CDR3 sequence (DNA): TGTGCCAGCAGCCCACGGGCGGAGTTATTTAATGAGCAGTTCTTC. This codes for CASSPRAELFNEQFF.

The rearrangement uses TRBV30 and TRBJ2-7, with 10 positions matching TRBD2. The germline V gene has CDR1 GTSNPN and CDR2 SVGIG (reference sequence). V was clipped by 8 bases and J by 2 bases; unmatched bases: 3. There are 12 residues in the CDR3. The CDR3 here is CARTSGPYEQYF. The CDR3 DNA is TGTGCCAGGACTAGCGGCCCCTACGAGCAGTACTTC.

A note on this clonotype: The conserved closing phenylalanine or tryptophan is absent in this CDR3, likely reflecting a read error. The chain joins TRBV29-1 to TRBJ1-1; D unclear. The germline V gene encodes CDR1 SQVTM and CDR2 ANQGSEA. The CDR3 is 13 amino acids. Trimming removed 4 bases at V and 1 base at J, with 10 bases between. As DNA, the CDR3 is TGCAGCGTTGTTACGGTTCCGAACACTGAAGCTTTCCTT. Its protein is CSVVTVPNTEAFL.

This clonotype turned up a few times. The rearrangement uses TRBV7-2 and TRBJ2-1; the D call may be TRBD1 or TRBD2 (5 bases each). The CDR3 runs 18 residues. V was shortened by 1 base and J by 2 bases, with 18 bases between the two germline ends. Germline V gives CDR1 SGHTA, CDR2 FQGNSA. The DNA for the CDR3 is TGTGCCAGCAGCTTAGGGTCGGGCTCCCGGGGCCCCTACAATGAGCAGTTCTTC. Translating it yields CASSLGSGSRGPYNEQFF.